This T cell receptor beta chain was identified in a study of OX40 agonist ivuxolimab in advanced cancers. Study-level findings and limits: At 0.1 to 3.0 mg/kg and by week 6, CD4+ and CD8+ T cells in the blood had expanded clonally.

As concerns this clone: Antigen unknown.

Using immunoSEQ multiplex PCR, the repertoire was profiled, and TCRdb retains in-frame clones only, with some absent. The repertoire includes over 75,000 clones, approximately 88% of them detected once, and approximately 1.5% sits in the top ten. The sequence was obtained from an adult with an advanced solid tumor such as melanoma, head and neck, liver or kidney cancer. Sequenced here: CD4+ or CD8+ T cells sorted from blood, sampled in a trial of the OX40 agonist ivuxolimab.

CDR3 sequence (DNA): TGTGCCAGTGGGGCCGGGTCCTTTAGCAATCAGCCCCAGCATTTT. Its translation: CASGAGSFSNQPQHF. This sequence joins TRBV2 and TRBJ1-5, with TRBD1 as a possible D gene (5 bases). V dropped 9 bases and J dropped 0 bases, with 15 bases sitting between them. CDR1 is SNHLY, CDR2 FYNNEI, per germline. The CDR3 extends over 15 amino acids. The full variable domain, with the rest looked up from reference TRBV2 and TRBJ1-5, is EPEVTQTPSHQVTQMGQEVILRCVPISNHLYFYWYRQILGQKVEFLVSFYNNEISEKSEIFDDQFSVERPDGSNFTLKIRSTKLEDSAMYFCASGAGSFSNQPQHFGDGTRLSIL.